The clone carrying this TCR beta chain has only a few counts. No antigen is known for it. This sample was included in a study of T cells in Graves' hyperthyroidism and ophthalmopathy. Study-wide findings and caveats: Most thyroid clonotypes with frequency above 0.001 were detected in blood. With a median lead of about six months before onset, the model predicted ophthalmopathy.

In making diagnoses, clinical symptoms, serum thyroxine and TRAb, thyroid ultrasound and orbital computed tomography were all used. Trimming pared 0 bases from V and 6 bases from J, leaving 15 bases between. The CDR3 contains 15 residues. The germline V gene has CDR1 DFQATT and CDR2 SNEGSKA (reference sequence). Amplification targeted TCR beta CDR3 regions from RNA transcripts. A first-round RT-PCR of the TCR CDR3 used the HTBI primer set. TCRdb called the multiplex PCR reads again in MiXCR, with one record for every CDR3 protein. The data hold 500,000 or so distinct CDR3 sequences, with 17% observed a single time.

Sequenced sample: blood. The chain joins TRBV20-1 to TRBJ2-1; D possibly matches TRBD1 or TRBD2 (6 bases each). The TCR comes from a woman younger than 35 with Graves' ophthalmopathy. CDR3 DNA sequence: TGCAGTGCTAGAGATTTGGGGGGCCCGATCAATGAGCAGTTCTTC. It is translated as CSARDLGGPINEQFF.